The rows below give T cell receptor beta chains drawn from one sample of a study of blood T cell repertoires in COVID-19. Data came from immunoSEQ multiplex PCR; TCRdb stores just in-frame clones and leaves some out. This sample carries around 300,000 clones, approximately 91% of them seen once, and the ten largest clones take 2% to 2.5%. Sequenced material: peripheral blood. The source is a man in his fifties with acute or convalescent COVID-19. Each CDR3 is given with its conserved first and last residue. Each record gives: J gene, clone size, D gene, CDR3 length, V gene, CDR3 DNA, CDR3 protein. D genes are given only for firm matches. Expanded clones are given a class, and other clones once, few, many or no size at all.

TRBJ1-4 once . 14 TRBV19 TGTGCCAGTAGCCAGGGGATGGCTAATGAAAAACTGTTTTTT CASSQGMANEKLFF
TRBJ1-5 . . 13 TRBV12-3/TRBV12-4 TGTGCCAGCAGTCCATCAGATCATCAGCCCCAGCATTTT CASSPSDHQPQHF
TRBJ1-4 . . 15 TRBV29-1 TGCAGCGCCGGACAGAGAATGACAACTAATGAAAAACTGTTTTTT CSAGQRMTTNEKLFF
TRBJ2-5 . . 15 TRBV24-1 TGTGCCACCAGTGATAATAGGCAGGGGGGAGAGACCCAGTACTTC CATSDNRQGGETQYF
TRBJ1-4 . . 16 TRBV5-1 TGCGCCAGCAGGAGGGCCGGCCCCGCGGCTAATGAAAAACTGTTTTTT CASRRAGPAANEKLFF
TRBJ2-5 . . 15 TRBV5-1 TGCGCCAGCAGCTTCGGAGGGAATAGAGGAGAGACCCAGTACTTC CASSFGGNRGETQYF
TRBJ2-1 . . 14 TRBV27 TGTGCCAGCACCCTTACGACAGACTACAATGAGCAGTTCTTC CASTLTTDYNEQFF
TRBJ2-7 . TRBD1 17 TRBV7-9 TGTGCCAGCAGCAGTAGGCCTTTCCGGGACAGGGGCGGCGAGCAGTACTTC CASSSRPFRDRGGEQYF
TRBJ2-1 . TRBD2 16 TRBV9 TGTGCCAGCAGCCCGAGGACTAGCGGGGGGTACAATGAGCAGTTCTTC CASSPRTSGGYNEQFF
TRBJ1-4 . TRBD1 15 TRBV9 TGTGCCAGCAGCGTAAGGGGGCGCACTAATGAAAAACTGTTTTTT CASSVRGRTNEKLFF
TRBJ2-3 . . 15 TRBV6-5 TGTGCCAGCAGTTTGCGGGCAGGACGCACAGATACGCAGTATTTT CASSLRAGRTDTQYF
TRBJ1-6 . . 13 TRBV2 TGTGCCAGCAGCACAGGGAGAAATTCACCCCTCCACTTT CASSTGRNSPLHF
TRBJ2-5 . . 14 TRBV5-1 TGCGCCAGCAGCCCCGAGCCTATCCAAGAGACCCAGTACTTC CASSPEPIQETQYF
TRBJ2-3 . . 15 TRBV6-5 TGTGCCAGCAGTTCCAGGACAGTCACCACAGATACGCAGTATTTT CASSSRTVTTDTQYF
TRBJ1-4 . . 13 TRBV29-1 TGCAGCGTGGAGGCGCCGAGTAATGAAAAACTGTTTTTT CSVEAPSNEKLFF
TRBJ2-7 . TRBD1 13 TRBV15 TGTGCCACCAGCAGCCGGACAGGGAACGAGCAGTACTTC CATSSRTGNEQYF
TRBJ1-2 . TRBD1 17 TRBV19 TGTGCCAGTAGGAGGCCGGGACAGGGCGGGAATTGGTATGGCTACACCTTC CASRRPGQGGNWYGYTF
TRBJ1-1 . TRBD1 15 TRBV24-1 TGTGCCACCAGTGACTCCCGGACAGGGGGCACTGAAGCTTTCTTT CATSDSRTGGTEAFF
TRBJ1-6 . . 15 TRBV30 TGTGCCTGGAGTAATAGTAGGCAGGGAAGGTCACCCCTCCACTTT CAWSNSRQGRSPLHF
TRBJ2-7 . . 11 TRBV30 TGTGCCTGGAGTGACGGGTACGAGCAGTACTTC CAWSDGYEQYF
TRBJ2-5 . TRBD2 15 TRBV7-9 TGTGCCAGCAGCTTGGGAAGCGGGGGCCTTGGGACCCAGTACTTC CASSLGSGGLGTQYF
TRBJ1-1 . . 16 TRBV19 TGTGCCAGTAGTATCCTAGGGGGAGACATGAACACTGAAGCTTTCTTT CASSILGGDMNTEAFF
TRBJ1-4 . TRBD1 14 TRBV2 TGTGCCAGCAGTCGAGACAGGGGGGGTGAAAAACTGTTTTTT CASSRDRGGEKLFF
TRBJ1-1 . . 14 TRBV30 TGTGCCTGGAGTGTAAGTTCAGGAAAGGCTGAAGCTTTCTTT CAWSVSSGKAEAFF
TRBJ2-5 . . 15 TRBV10-3 TGTGCCATCAGTGACCATAGGGGCCGAGGTGGGACCCAGTACTTC CAISDHRGRGGTQYF
TRBJ2-1 few TRBD2 14 TRBV11-1 TGTGCCAGCAGCTTATTCCGGGGGGGCAATGAGCAGTTCTTC CASSLFRGGNEQFF
TRBJ2-7 . . 16 TRBV11-2 TGTGCCAGCAGCGGAGGGTGGGGAGGGGGTTCCTACGAGCAGTACTTC CASSGGWGGGSYEQYF
TRBJ1-1 . . 14 TRBV19 TGTGCCAGTAGTATAGGGGTCCGACTGAATGAAGCTTTCTTT CASSIGVRLNEAFF
TRBJ2-3 . TRBD2 14 TRBV3-1/TRBV3-2 TGTGCCAGCCGCCGGGGCGGGGGGACAGATACGCAGTATTTT CASRRGGGTDTQYF
TRBJ2-3 . TRBD2 13 TRBV12-3/TRBV12-4 TGTGCCAGCAGCGGGGGGGAAACAGATACGCAGTATTTT CASSGGETDTQYF
TRBJ2-5 . TRBD2 14 TRBV6-5 TGTGCCAGCACGTTCGGGGGGGGCCAAGAGACCCAGTACTTC CASTFGGGQETQYF
TRBJ1-4 . . 16 TRBV7-9 TGTGCCAGCAGCACCGGCAGGGGCGGCAAGACTGGAAAACTGTTTTTT CASSTGRGGKTGKLFF
TRBJ1-1 few . 15 TRBV7-8 TGTGCCAGCAGCTTAGGGAGACGCTTGAACACTGAAGCTTTCTTT CASSLGRRLNTEAFF
TRBJ2-1 once TRBD2 14 TRBV29-1 TGCAGCGGGGAGGCTAGCGGGGCGTACAATGAGCAGTTCTTC CSGEASGAYNEQFF
TRBJ2-2 . . 13 TRBV3-1/TRBV3-2 TGTGCTACCACTCTGCTGCCGGGCGGGGAGCTGTTTTTT CATTLLPGGELFF
TRBJ2-7 . TRBD1 13 TRBV5-1 TGCGCCAGCAGCTTGGTTCCAGGGGGCGAGCAGTACTTC CASSLVPGGEQYF
TRBJ1-4 . . 15 TRBV14 TGTGCCAGCAGCGCAACCGGGACACTTCTTGAAAAACTGTTTTTT CASSATGTLLEKLFF
TRBJ2-7 . . 16 TRBV25-1 TGTGCCAGCAGTGAAGTGACAGGAGCAGGCCTCTACGAGCAGTACTTC CASSEVTGAGLYEQYF
TRBJ1-5 . . 13 TRBV7-9 TGTGCCAGCAGCCCCTCACAGGGTCAGCCCCAGCATTTT CASSPSQGQPQHF
TRBJ2-3 once TRBD2 13 TRBV27 TGTGCCAGCACCCCCTTCGGGGGGAATACGCAGTATTTT CASTPFGGNTQYF
TRBJ1-1 . TRBD1 12 TRBV5-5 TGTGCCAGCAGCACCGGGACAGTGCATGCTTTCTTT CASSTGTVHAFF
TRBJ2-5 . . 13 TRBV2 TGTGCCAGCAGTGCCCGGAGCTTGGAGACCCAGTACTTC CASSARSLETQYF
TRBJ1-5 once TRBD1 18 TRBV4-1 TGCGCCAGCAGCCAAGGCCTCCTCCTCAGGGGGCTCAATCAGCCCCAGCATTTT CASSQGLLLRGLNQPQHF
TRBJ2-3 . TRBD1 14 TRBV5-1 TGCGCCAGCAGCTTCGGACAGGGAGAAGATACGCAGTATTTT CASSFGQGEDTQYF
TRBJ2-3 few TRBD1 18 TRBV10-1 TGCGCCAGCAGTGGCGGACAGGCATACCCCTCAGGGACAGATACGCAGTATTTT CASSGGQAYPSGTDTQYF
TRBJ2-1 . TRBD2 19 TRBV30 TGTGCCTGGACCCCGAGGGTGGCTAGCGGGGGGGCTGGCTACAATGAGCAGTTCTTC CAWTPRVASGGAGYNEQFF
TRBJ1-5 . TRBD1 16 TRBV6-5 TGTGCCAGCAGTTACTCCGGCAGGGGGGAGAATCAGCCCCAGCATTTT CASSYSGRGENQPQHF
TRBJ1-2 . TRBD1 14 TRBV27 TGTGCCAGCAGTCCCGACAGGGCGGGCTATGGCTACACCTTC CASSPDRAGYGYTF
TRBJ2-7 . . 13 TRBV9 TGTGCCAGCAGCGTAGGCCCCGGCTACGAGCAGTACTTC CASSVGPGYEQYF
TRBJ2-7 . TRBD2 15 TRBV7-9 TGTGCCAGCAGCCTCGGACTAGCGGGGGTACGGGAGCAGTACTTC CASSLGLAGVREQYF
TRBJ2-3 . TRBD2 15 TRBV10-1 TGCGCCAGCAGTGAGTCCGGGGGGACCACAGATACGCAGTATTTT CASSESGGTTDTQYF
TRBJ2-3 . TRBD2 16 TRBV5-1 TGCGCCAGCAGCTTTCCCAGGGGAGCGGGGGAGAGAACGCAGTATTTT CASSFPRGAGERTQYF
TRBJ2-2 . TRBD1 17 TRBV4-1 TGCGCCAGCAGCCAAGCCCCGCAGGGGGCCGGAACCGGGGAGCTGTTTTTT CASSQAPQGAGTGELFF